The 23 T cell receptor beta chains in this list originate from one sample, sequenced in a study of blood T cell repertoires in COVID-19. TCRdb's table, derived via immunoSEQ multiplex PCR, lists solely in-frame clones and lacks some. The sample has some 140,000 clones, roughly 89% seen once. Sequencing input: peripheral blood. The receptors shown here come from a man aged 45-60 years with acute or convalescent COVID-19.

V gene TRBV27 combines with J gene TRBJ2-2; a weak D match, TRBD1 (5 bases). Germline CDR1 MNHEY, CDR2 SMNVEV (reference sequence). V was clipped by 0 bases and J by 4 bases, with 9 bases between them. The CDR3 has 15 residues. The CDR3: CASSLSGRSTGELFF. For the CDR3, the DNA is TGTGCCAGCAGTTTATCGGGGCGGTCCACCGGGGAGCTGTTTTTT.

This chain connects TRBV6-5 to TRBJ1-2; 9 bases match TRBD1. The ends lost 6 bases at V and 8 bases at J; junction bases unmatched: 7. This CDR3 is built from 13 residues. Germline V gene sequence: CDR1 MNHEY, CDR2 SVGAGI. The CDR3 DNA reads as TGTGCCAGCAGCAACCGGGACAGGGACGGCTACACCTTC. Protein sequence: CASSNRDRDGYTF.

This chain connects TRBV5-8 to TRBJ1-3; D gene ambiguous. The V gene lost 0 bases and the J gene lost 2 bases, with 9 bases spanning the gap. The CDR3 has 15 residues. Germline lookup yields CDR1 SGHTS and CDR2 YDEGEE. CDR3 sequence: CASSLAEATGNTIYF. For the CDR3, the DNA is TGTGCCAGCAGCTTGGCGGAGGCCACTGGAAACACCATATATTTT. Looking up the rest from reference TRBV5-8 and TRBJ1-3 gives the full variable domain: EAGVTQSPTHLIKTRGQQATLRCSPISGHTSVYWYQQALGLGLQFLLWYDEGEERNRGNFPPRFSGRQFPNYSSELNVNALELEDSALYLCASSLAEATGNTIYFGEGSWLTVV.

The chain employs TRBV10-3 and TRBJ1-1, with D possibly being TRBD1 (5 bases). The CDR3 has 17 residues. CDR1 is ENHRY, CDR2 SYGVKD, per germline. V dropped 2 bases and J dropped 5 bases, with 21 bases sitting between them. CDR3 protein: CAISEAVLGQGGTEAFF. The CDR3 nucleotides are TGTGCCATCAGTGAGGCCGTTCTAGGTCAGGGTGGAACTGAAGCTTTCTTT.

In this sample, this clone turned up a few times. The rearrangement uses TRBV4-2 and TRBJ2-3; 11 bases agree with TRBD2. V was pared by 0 bases and J by 0 bases, with 5 bases of the junction left unmatched. The length of the CDR3 is 18 residues. Germline CDR1 and CDR2: LGHNA and YNFKEQ. The CDR3, as DNA: TGTGCCAGCAGCCAAGATCGGCTAGCGGGGGGTAGCACAGATACGCAGTATTTT. This sequence encodes CASSQDRLAGGSTDTQYF.

This rearrangement joins TRBV7-2 to TRBJ2-2; D is perhaps TRBD2 (6 bases). In germline, CDR1 is SGHTA, CDR2 FQGNSA. V lost 3 bases to trimming and J lost 3 bases, with 14 bases between them. There are 16 residues in the CDR3. The CDR3 loop is CASSFYGRGDTGELFF. For the CDR3, the DNA is TGTGCCAGCAGCTTTTACGGGAGAGGGGACACCGGGGAGCTGTTTTTT.

The chain uses TRBV5-1 and TRBJ2-3; TRBD2 matches at 10 bases. CDR3 length: 16 residues. J lost 2 bases, V lost 3 bases, and 6 bases had no gene match. In germline, CDR1 is SGHRS, CDR2 YFSETQ. In DNA form, the CDR3 reads TGCGCCAGCAGCTCCCCAGGACTAGCGGCCACAGATACGCAGTATTTT. Protein product: CASSSPGLAATDTQYF.

The chain recombines TRBV30 with TRBJ2-7; D gene uncertain. The CDR3 has 18 residues. V was trimmed by 3 bases and J by 4 bases, leaving 28 bases between them. Germline CDR1 reads GTSNPN; CDR2 reads SVGIG (reference sequence). CDR3 protein: CAWSRGVGSPPTRYEQYF. In nucleotides, the CDR3 is TGTGCCTGGAGCCGAGGAGTCGGGTCCCCACCAACCCGTTACGAGCAGTACTTC.

The CDR3 protein is CATSRPLREDTIYF. The CDR3 DNA sequence: TGTGCCACCAGCAGACCCCTTCGGGAGGACACCATATATTTT. This rearrangement joins TRBV15 to TRBJ1-3; D ambiguous. Germline lookup yields CDR1 LNHNV and CDR2 YYDKDF (reference sequence). This CDR3 contains 14 residues. V lost 2 bases and J lost 8, with 13 bases in between. The full variable domain, with the rest looked up from reference TRBV15 and TRBJ1-3, is DAMVIQNPRYQVTQFGKPVTLSCSQTLNHNVMYWYQQKSSQAPKLLFHYYDKDFNNEADTPDNFQSRRPNTSFCFLDIRSPGLGDTAMYLCATSRPLREDTIYFGEGSWLTVV.

This clone has only one observation. The V call is TRBV6-5, the J call TRBJ1-6; perhaps TRBD1 as D (5 bases). Per germline, CDR1 MNHEY and CDR2 SVGAGI. The CDR3 has 15 residues. The V and J ends lost 6 bases and 9 bases respectively, with 18 bases between them. The CDR3 nucleotides are TGTGCCAGCAGATGGGAGGGGCAGGGCCGTTCACCCCTCCACTTT. Its translation is CASRWEGQGRSPLHF.

The chain combines TRBV5-5 with TRBJ1-4, with D unresolved. This CDR3 is built from 15 residues. CDR1 is SGHKS, CDR2 YYEKEE, per germline (reference sequence). The V end lost 2 bases, the J end lost 3 bases, and 11 bases lay between the germline ends. Here the CDR3 reads CASSFTKGANEKLFF. DNA of the CDR3: TGTGCCAGCAGCTTCACCAAGGGAGCTAATGAAAAACTGTTTTTT.

This rearrangement joins TRBV30 to TRBJ2-5; D gene unclear. Looked up from germline, CDR1 is GTSNPN and CDR2 is SVGIG (reference sequence). The CDR3 length is 12 residues. Deletions cut 1 base from V and 5 bases from J, with 8 bases between. CDR3 sequence (DNA): TGTGCCTGGAGTGGTACATGGGAGACCCAGTACTTC. Its protein is CAWSGTWETQYF.

The CDR3 coding sequence is TGCGCCAGCAGCGACCGACAGGGAAACACCGGGGAGCTGTTTTTT. Translating gives CASSDRQGNTGELFF. The V call is TRBV4-1, the J call TRBJ2-2, with 7 bases aligning to TRBD1. There are 15 residues in the CDR3. After removal of 5 bases from V and 2 bases from J, the junction contained 5 bases not matched to a gene. Germline loops: CDR1 MGHRA, CDR2 YSYEKL.

This clone appeared a single time. V is TRBV9 and J is TRBJ1-2; TRBD1 matches 7 bases. The CDR3 is 14 amino acids. Germline values: CDR1 SGDLS, CDR2 YYNGEE. The V gene end was trimmed by 4 bases and the J gene end by 7 bases; junction bases not matched to a gene: 10. The CDR3 region is CASSPETGYRGYTF. CDR3 nucleotide sequence: TGTGCCAGCAGCCCCGAGACAGGGTATCGTGGCTACACCTTC. The whole variable domain, filled in from reference TRBV9 and TRBJ1-2, reads DSGVTQTPKHLITATGQRVTLRCSPRSGDLSVYWYQQSLDQGLQFLIQYYNGEERAKGNILERFSAQQFPDLHSELNLSSLELGDSALYFCASSPETGYRGYTFGSGTRLTVV.

The rearrangement uses TRBV28 and TRBJ2-5; the D gene is possibly TRBD2 (7 bases). Between the trimmed V and J ends, which lost 2 bases and 0 bases, there was a span of 16 bases. This CDR3 is 17 amino acids long. Germline CDR1 is MDHEN and CDR2 is SYDVKM. The DNA for the CDR3 is TGTGCCAGCAGTTTAATCTTGGGGGGGGCAGACCAAGAGACCCAGTACTTC. Its protein product is CASSLILGGADQETQYF.

The V gene is TRBV5-1, the J gene TRBJ2-7; 7 positions match TRBD1. This CDR3 has 15 amino acids. Per germline, CDR1 SGHRS and CDR2 YFSETQ. Losses at the gene ends were 0 bases for V and 1 base for J; bases not matched to a gene: 4. The CDR3 coding sequence is TGCGCCAGCAGCTTGGCAACAGGGGTTTCCTACGAGCAGTACTTC. This codes for CASSLATGVSYEQYF.

This rearrangement joins TRBV27 to TRBJ1-2, with no clear D. CDR3 length: 16 amino acids. Germline V gene sequence: CDR1 MNHEY, CDR2 SMNVEV (reference sequence). Trimming stripped 0 bases from V and 8 bases from J, with 19 bases between. The CDR3: CASSLSADPKIYGYTF. DNA for the CDR3: TGTGCCAGCAGTTTATCCGCCGATCCTAAGATCTACGGCTACACCTTC.

The gene calls are TRBV25-1 and TRBJ1-1, with D unresolved. CDR1 is MGHDK, CDR2 SYGVNS, per germline. V dropped 8 bases and J dropped 0 bases, with 10 bases sitting between them. The length of the CDR3 is 13 residues. CDR3 protein: CASSPRLNTEAFF. In DNA form, the CDR3 reads TGTGCCAGCTCCCCGCGTCTGAACACTGAAGCTTTCTTT.

The J gene is TRBJ2-2, the V gene TRBV30; a possible D gene is TRBD2 (5 bases). Trimming pared 4 bases from V and 1 base from J, leaving 7 bases between. The germline V gene encodes CDR1 GTSNPN and CDR2 SVGIG (reference sequence). The CDR3 loop spans 13 amino acids. CDR3 region: CAWNRGNTGELFF. The CDR3 nucleotides are TGTGCCTGGAATCGGGGGAACACCGGGGAGCTGTTTTTT.

The chain employs TRBV6-2 or TRBV6-3 and TRBJ2-7; 9 bases align to TRBD2. This CDR3 is 16 amino acids long. J was trimmed by 4 bases and V by 6 bases; bases with no gene match: 13. CDR1 and CDR2 from the germline V gene are MNHEY and SVGEGT. CDR3 nucleotides: TGTGCCAGCAGCCACGGCCGCCTAGCGGGGAAGTACGAGCAGTACGTC. The encoded protein is CASSHGRLAGKYEQYV.

The V call is TRBV28, the J call TRBJ1-5; 10 bases match TRBD1. The CDR3 has 15 residues. Trimming took 4 bases from V and 7 from J; bases not matched to a gene: 7. Germline loops: CDR1 MDHEN, CDR2 SYDVKM. Here the CDR3 reads CASSSGQGEVQPQHF. For the CDR3, the DNA is TGTGCCAGCAGTTCAGGACAGGGGGAGGTACAGCCCCAGCATTTT.

The chain recombines TRBV29-1 with TRBJ2-7; the match to TRBD1 covers 7 bases. The CDR3 is 15 residues long. The trim removed 7 bases at V and 2 bases at J, leaving 14 bases unmatched. The germline CDR1 and CDR2 sequences are SQVTM and ANQGSEA. CDR3 nucleotides: TGCAGCGGGGAGAGAGGGGACAGAAAAACCTACGAGCAGTACGTC. As protein: CSGERGDRKTYEQYV.

V usage is TRBV28 and J usage is TRBJ1-4; 7 bases fit TRBD1. The CDR3 loop spans 14 amino acids. Unmatched junction bases numbered 9, after V lost 6 bases and J lost 8 bases. Germline V CDR1 and CDR2: MDHEN, SYDVKM. CDR3 in DNA: TGTGCCAGCAGGTCCGGGACAGCGGAGGAAAAACTGTTTTTT. Amino acids: CASRSGTAEEKLFF. Full variable domain (remainder filled in from reference TRBV28 and TRBJ1-4): DVKVTQSSRYLVKRTGEKVFLECVQDMDHENMFWYRQDPGLGLRLIYFSYDVKMKEKGDIPEGYSVSREKKERFSLILESASTNQTSMYLCASRSGTAEEKLFFGSGTQLSVL.